Listed below are T cell receptor beta chains from one sample, sequenced in a study of T cell repertoires in aging, cancer and after chemotherapy. TCRdb recomputed calls from the multiplex PCR reads with MiXCR, one row per CDR3 protein. Altogether about 410 distinct CDR3 sequences are present, approximately 30% being singletons, with the ten largest covering around 50%. The source material was blood. These TCRs come from a human donor with a solid tumor. The CDR3 runs from the conserved cysteine through the conserved F or W. The order of the fields is J gene, D gene, V gene, clone size, CDR3 DNA, CDR3 protein. A D gene is named only where the DNA matches it firmly. For some rows the clone size is stated as once, few or many, or as a class when expanded; others skip it.

TRBJ2-1,.,TRBV5-1,few,TGCGCCAGCAGCCTTGGCCGGGGGAACAATGAGCAGTTCTTC,CASSLGRGNNEQFF
TRBJ2-7,TRBD2,TRBV19,large,TGTGCCACAACACAAGCGGGAGTTTCACGCGAGCAGTACTTC,CATTQAGVSREQYF
TRBJ1-2,.,TRBV7-2,few,TGTGCCAGCAGCCGCGAAACAGGGACCGTTAACTATGGCTACACCTTC,CASSRETGTVNYGYTF
TRBJ1-5,TRBD1,TRBV6-5,large,TGTGCCAGCAGTTACTCCGGACAGGGGATGAATCAGCCCCAGCATTTT,CASSYSGQGMNQPQHF
TRBJ2-3,.,TRBV6-4,large,TGTGCCAGCGCGGGATCTAGTACGGCAGATACGCAGTATTTT,CASAGSSTADTQYF
TRBJ2-2,.,TRBV27,.,TGTGCCATCAGTTTAAGGGAACTCGGGGAGCTGTTTTTT,CAISLRELGELFF
TRBJ1-5,.,TRBV20-1,few,TGCAGTGCTAGTAACAGCCGAGGCAATCAGCCCCAGCATTTT,CSASNSRGNQPQHF
TRBJ1-2,TRBD1,TRBV7-2,large,TGTGCCAGCAGCTTAGGGTTGGGACAGGGGTTAGGCTACACCTTC,CASSLGLGQGLGYTF
TRBJ1-2,TRBD1,TRBV7-6,large,TGTGCCAGCAGCTCCTTACAGGGGAGCGGCTATGGCTACACCTTC,CASSSLQGSGYGYTF
TRBJ2-1,TRBD2,TRBV10-3,.,TGTGCCATCAGTGTGAGACTAGCGAGTCCCTACAATGAGCAGTTCTTC,CAISVRLASPYNEQFF
TRBJ2-7,.,TRBV15,large,TGTGCCACCAGCAGCGGCTCAGACTCTTCCCAGTACTTC,CATSSGSDSSQYF
TRBJ2-5,.,TRBV7-9,few,TGTGCCAGCAGCTTAACGAAAGAGACCCAGTACTTC,CASSLTKETQYF
TRBJ2-7,TRBD1,TRBV7-2,few,TGTGCCAGCAGCTTAGTAGGACAGGTTCGGTACGAGCAGTACTTC,CASSLVGQVRYEQYF
TRBJ1-1,.,TRBV19,.,TGTGCCAGTAAGGACAGATTCACTAAAGCTTTCTTT,CASKDRFTKAFF
TRBJ2-1,.,TRBV6-5,.,TGTGCCAGCAGCCCCGCCGCGGGGTCGGGCCTCAATGAGCAGTTCTTC,CASSPAAGSGLNEQFF
TRBJ2-1,TRBD2,TRBV5-4,.,TGTGCCAGCAGCTTTAGCGGGAGGGTTAGCTCCTACAATGAGCAGTTCTTC,CASSFSGRVSSYNEQFF
TRBJ1-2,.,TRBV28,few,TGTGCCAGCAGTGTAACAAAGGGCTACACCTTC,CASSVTKGYTF
TRBJ2-1,.,TRBV5-6,.,TGTGCCAGCAGCCCCGGCGATCTCCGGGGCAATGAGCAGTTCTTC,CASSPGDLRGNEQFF
TRBJ1-2,TRBD1,TRBV6-6,large,TGTGCCAGCAGTTTAGGACAGGGTGGCTACACCTTC,CASSLGQGGYTF
TRBJ1-6,.,TRBV20-1,few,TGCAGTGCTAGAGAGGAGGGATCCTTGAGGAATTCACCCCTCCACTTT,CSAREEGSLRNSPLHF
TRBJ2-3,TRBD2,TRBV19,large,TGTGCCAGTTCGGGACTAGCTCAGGCAGATACGCAGTATTTT,CASSGLAQADTQYF
TRBJ2-6,.,TRBV15,large,TGTGCCACCAGCAGAGATCGATCTGGGGCCAACGTCCTGACTTTC,CATSRDRSGANVLTF
TRBJ2-1,TRBD2,TRBV7-9,.,TGTGCCAGCAGCTTAATTAGCGGGAGGGCAAATGAGCAGTTCTTC,CASSLISGRANEQFF
TRBJ2-3,.,TRBV20-1,few,TGCAGTGCGGGCAGCCCCACAGATACGCAGTATTTT,CSAGSPTDTQYF
TRBJ1-1,.,TRBV7-7,.,TGTGCTAGCAGCCTCATGGCGAACACTGAAGCTTTCTTT,CASSLMANTEAFF
TRBJ2-7,.,TRBV6-5,large,TGTGCCAGCAGTTCTCCTAGCGAACCTCACCTAAAATACTACGAGCAGTACTTC,CASSSPSEPHLKYYEQYF
TRBJ1-1,.,TRBV7-2,.,TGTGCCAGCAGCTTAGACCTTGGACGGACAATGAACACTGAAGCTTTCTTT,CASSLDLGRTMNTEAFF
TRBJ1-5,.,TRBV19,few,TGTGCCAGTAGTAATCGTCAAGGGGTAGTCAATCAGCCCCAGCATTTT,CASSNRQGVVNQPQHF
TRBJ2-7,TRBD2,TRBV20-1,once,TGCAGTGCTCCTAGCGGGAGCTCCTACGAGCAGTACTTC,CSAPSGSSYEQYF
TRBJ1-6,.,TRBV6-5,large,TGTGCCAGCAGTTACTTCGGGTTGGGTTCACCCCTCCACTTT,CASSYFGLGSPLHF
TRBJ2-1,TRBD2,TRBV6-2/TRBV6-3,large,TGTGCCAGCTCCGGGGTAGCGGGAGGGCTCAATGAGCAGTTCTTC,CASSGVAGGLNEQFF
TRBJ1-2,TRBD1,TRBV5-6,large,TGTGCCAGCAGCTTGGAGGAATGGGACAGGGATTGGGGCTACACCTTC,CASSLEEWDRDWGYTF
TRBJ1-2,.,TRBV6-2/TRBV6-3,large,TGTGCCAGCAGCAACCCCCCCAGGACGGGCTACACCTTC,CASSNPPRTGYTF
TRBJ2-5,TRBD1,TRBV6-5,large,TGTGCCAGCAGTTACGGCAGGACAGGCAAGCAAGAGACCCAGTACTTC,CASSYGRTGKQETQYF
TRBJ2-5,.,TRBV4-3,few,TGCGCCAGCAGCCAAGATGGAGGGGGGAGGGGCCCAGAGACCCAGTACTTC,CASSQDGGGRGPETQYF
TRBJ1-2,.,TRBV5-6,.,TGTGCCAGCAGCTTGGGGACCTCCTATGGCTACACCTTC,CASSLGTSYGYTF
TRBJ1-6,.,TRBV30,large,TGTGCCTGGAGTGACTGGAATTCACCCCTCCACTTT,CAWSDWNSPLHF
TRBJ2-1,TRBD2,TRBV4-3,few,TGCGCCAGCAGCCAACACATCGGGGGGTCCTACAATGAGCAGTTCTTC,CASSQHIGGSYNEQFF
TRBJ1-5,.,TRBV12-3/TRBV12-4,.,TGTGCCAGCAGTTTATCAGGGCCTCAGCCCAAGCATTTT,CASSLSGPQPKHF
TRBJ1-5,.,TRBV12-3/TRBV12-4,few,TGTGCCAGCAGTTTTTTGTGGGGCGCGAGCAATCAGCCCCAGCATTTT,CASSFLWGASNQPQHF
TRBJ2-1,TRBD2,TRBV29-1,hyperexpanded,TGCAGCGTTGGTACTAGCGGGGGGTATAATGAGCAGTTCTTC,CSVGTSGGYNEQFF
TRBJ2-7,.,TRBV20-1,.,TGCAGTGCTAGTACCGGTCAGAACCAGTACTTC,CSASTGQNQYF
TRBJ1-1,.,TRBV5-8,.,TGTGCCAGCAGCTTCGGTCCTACGAACACTGAAGCTTTCTTT,CASSFGPTNTEAFF
TRBJ2-7,TRBD2,TRBV6-1,large,TGTGCCAGCAGTGGGGGGGACAGGAGTGGGACTAGCGGGAGGCGCGAGCAGTACTTC,CASSGGDRSGTSGRREQYF
TRBJ2-2,.,TRBV27,.,TGTGCCAGCAGTCCGCGAGCAGGCGGGACCGGGGAGCTGTTTTTT,CASSPRAGGTGELFF
TRBJ2-3,TRBD2,TRBV12-3/TRBV12-4,.,TGTGCCATGCGGCGGGGGGGATCCACAGATACGCAGTATTTT,CAMRRGGSTDTQYF
TRBJ2-7,.,TRBV6-2/TRBV6-3,few,TGTGCCAGCAGTCCCGGGACGGGACCCGAGCAGTACTTC,CASSPGTGPEQYF
TRBJ1-2,TRBD1,TRBV4-3,few,TGCGCCAGCAGCCAAGAGGGTTATGGACAGGGCTTCTATGGCTACACCTTC,CASSQEGYGQGFYGYTF
TRBJ1-6,.,TRBV4-3,few,TGCGCCAGCAGCCAAGAGGGACGCATGGGTTCACCCCTCCACTTT,CASSQEGRMGSPLHF
TRBJ2-7,TRBD1,TRBV6-2/TRBV6-3,large,TGTGCCAGCAGTAGGGACAGGGTCGAGCAGTACTTC,CASSRDRVEQYF
TRBJ2-3,.,TRBV12-3/TRBV12-4,once,TGTGCCAGCAGCCCCTCCCCCATCACAGATACGCAGTATTTT,CASSPSPITDTQYF
TRBJ2-3,.,TRBV19,.,TGTGCCAGTAGCCCCTTGGTAGCGAATACGCAGTATTTT,CASSPLVANTQYF
TRBJ2-7,.,TRBV19,large,TGTGCCAGTTCACGGGACTCTTACTACGAGCAGTACTTC,CASSRDSYYEQYF
TRBJ1-1,.,TRBV10-3,.,TGTGCCATCAGTGAGTCTTGGACGGAGAACACTGAAGCTTTCTTT,CAISESWTENTEAFF